A single sample is the source of the 16 T cell receptor beta chains below, sequenced in a study of T cell repertoires in cytomegalovirus infection. Via MiXCR, TCRdb re-called the reads, giving one row per CDR3 protein. The sample lists 800,000 to 950,000 distinct CDR3 sequences, approximately 32% occurring once. These receptors have no known antigen. The material was cultured CD8+ T cells from PBMCs, obtained from culture after CMV antigen stimulation. All receptors come from a human donor in good health (CMV status not recorded). Some clones in this sample may be carry-over from other donors' samples.

This clonotype was counted between two and nine times. V and J are TRBV6-6 and TRBJ2-1; D gene ambiguous. Trimming removed 0 bases at V and 3 bases at J, with 15 bases between. This CDR3 region has 17 residues. Germline CDR1 and CDR2: MNHNY and SVGAGI (reference sequence). This CDR3 reads CASSYSILRDDYNEQFF. In DNA, the CDR3 is TGTGCCAGCAGTTACTCGATATTAAGGGATGACTACAATGAGCAGTTCTTC.

Many counts were recorded for this clonotype. CDR3 bases: TGTGCCAGCAGCTTGGAAACTAGCGGGGGGCACACAGATACGCAGTATTTT. Translating it yields CASSLETSGGHTDTQYF. The rearrangement joins TRBV11-2 to TRBJ2-3; 12 nucleotides match TRBD2. Germline V gives CDR1 SGHAT, CDR2 FQNNGV. This CDR3 region has 17 residues. With 3 bases clipped from V and 2 bases from J, the junction kept 6 bases outside the gene matches.

Ten or more counts support this clonotype. The rearrangement uses TRBV4-1 and TRBJ2-2; D is unresolved. V lost 4 bases and J lost 4, with 13 bases in between. The length of the CDR3 is 15 residues. The germline gives CDR1 MGHRA, CDR2 YSYEKL. The chain's CDR3 is CASSPTETITGELFF. The DNA for the CDR3 is TGCGCCAGCAGCCCGACGGAGACCATCACCGGGGAGCTGTTTTTT.

This clonotype was seen more than once but under ten times. The rearrangement joins TRBV7-4 to TRBJ2-2, with 12 positions matching TRBD2. The germline V gene has CDR1 SGHVT and CDR2 SQSDAQ. The CDR3 sequence is 17 residues long. V lost 5 bases, J lost 7 bases, and 11 bases stayed unmatched. This CDR3 is CASSTTSGGTTGGELFF. As DNA, the CDR3 is TGTGCCAGCAGCACTACTAGCGGGGGGACTACTGGCGGGGAGCTGTTTTTT. The full variable domain, rest sourced from reference TRBV7-4 and TRBJ2-2, is GAGVSQSPRYKVAKRGRDVALRCDSISGHVTLYWYRQTLGQGSEVLTYSQSDAQRDKSGRPSGRFSAERPERSVSTLKIQRTEQGDSAVYLCASSTTSGGTTGGELFFGEGSRLTVL.

The chain is built from TRBV15 and TRBJ2-2; 8 bases are a match to TRBD1. Germline CDR1 LNHNV, CDR2 YYDKDF (reference sequence). The CDR3 contains 15 residues. V was pared by 4 bases and J by 5 bases, with 6 bases of the junction left unmatched. This CDR3 reads CATSTPGGSTGELFF. CDR3 in DNA: TGTGCCACCAGCACCCCAGGGGGCTCAACCGGGGAGCTGTTTTTT.

This clonotype was picked up many times. As DNA, the CDR3 is TGTGCCAGCAGCCTTCCAGGGGCAGGAACCGGGGAGCTGTTTTTT. Encoded protein: CASSLPGAGTGELFF. The gene calls are TRBV7-6 and TRBJ2-2; a possible D gene is TRBD1 (6 bases). Germline loops: CDR1 SGHVS, CDR2 FNYEAQ. The V end was cut by 5 bases, the J end by 5 bases, with 15 bases between. The CDR3 is made up of 15 amino acids.

This clonotype was observed a handful of times. The chain carries TRBV11-2 and TRBJ2-3; 7 nucleotides agree with TRBD1. CDR3 length equals 18 residues. Germline CDR1 and CDR2: SGHAT and FQNNGV. The junction had 16 bases not matched to a gene; V was cut back by 5 bases and J by 2 bases. CDR3 DNA sequence: TGTGCCAGCAGCAGTGACAGGGCTCCCTGGCCACACACAGATACGCAGTATTTT. It yields the protein CASSSDRAPWPHTDTQYF.

This clonotype came up a few times. In DNA form, the CDR3 reads TGTGCCAGCAGCTTAGCGATAGGGAGCCAAGAGACCCAGTACTTC. Protein sequence: CASSLAIGSQETQYF. J is TRBJ2-5 and V is TRBV7-2, with TRBD2 as a possible D gene (5 bases). CDR1 is SGHTA, CDR2 FQGNSA, per germline. The CDR3 contains 15 residues. Between the trimmed V and J ends, which lost 0 bases and 1 base, there was a span of 9 bases.

Details on this clonotype: With a much larger clone just one base away, this may be a read error. This rearrangement joins TRBV7-2 to TRBJ2-3; D unclear. Trimming took off 8 bases at V and 2 bases at J, with 11 bases between the two ends. Germline V gives CDR1 SGHTA, CDR2 FQGNSA. The CDR3 length is 13 residues. CDR3: CASGDLPTDTQYF. For the CDR3, the DNA is TGTGCCAGCGGTGATCTCCCCACAGATACGCAGTATTTT.

This clonotype was detected only a few times. The chain combines TRBV2 with TRBJ1-2; perhaps TRBD1 as D (6 bases). Germline lookup yields CDR1 SNHLY and CDR2 FYNNEI. The CDR3 consists of 13 residues. Between the trimmed V and J ends, which lost 6 bases and 8 bases, there was a span of 16 bases. The CDR3 DNA is TGTGCCAGCAGCTCGGGACAATCAAGGGGCTACACCTTC. Its translation is CASSSGQSRGYTF.

The chain uses TRBV5-1 and TRBJ2-1; D might be TRBD1 (6 bases). The CDR3 totals 13 residues. Germline V gene sequence: CDR1 SGHRS, CDR2 YFSETQ. V was cut by 7 bases and J by 8 bases, with 16 bases left in between. The CDR3 DNA is TGCGCCAGCCGTACAGGGTTAGTAGATGAGCAGTTCTTC. This encodes CASRTGLVDEQFF.

CDR3 sequence reads: CATRTDNQPQHF. CDR3 DNA: TGTGCCACCAGGACAGACAATCAGCCCCAGCATTTT. The chain links TRBV27 to TRBJ1-5; possible D gene TRBD1, 6 bases. Germline V gene data show CDR1 as MNHEY and CDR2 as SMNVEV (reference sequence). This CDR3 is built from 12 residues. The V end lost 10 bases, the J end lost 3 bases, and 10 bases lay between the germline ends.

The chain carries TRBV7-9 and TRBJ1-2; no definite D call. Looked up from germline, CDR1 is SEHNR and CDR2 is FQNEAQ (reference sequence). Trimming removed 1 base at V and 8 bases at J, with 17 bases between. CDR3 size: 15 residues. In nucleotides, the CDR3 is TGTGCCAGCAGCTTAGTAGGAGATCGAGCCGGAGGCTACACCTTC. This sequence encodes CASSLVGDRAGGYTF.

The V call is TRBV29-1, the J call TRBJ2-7; D might be TRBD1 (5 bases). CDR1 is SQVTM, CDR2 ANQGSEA, per germline. V was shortened by 5 bases and J by 4 bases, with 15 bases between the two germline ends. The CDR3 has 13 amino acids. CDR3 loop: CSVCWAGIYEQYF. In DNA, the CDR3 is TGCAGCGTTTGTTGGGCAGGGATATACGAGCAGTACTTC.

This rearrangement joins TRBV29-1 to TRBJ2-1; 8 bases are a match to TRBD2. The trim removed 1 base at V and 0 bases at J, leaving 11 bases unmatched. This CDR3 is 18 amino acids long. Germline CDR1 is SQVTM and CDR2 is ANQGSEA. The CDR3 loop reads CSVEGRSGGLSSYNEQFF. DNA of the CDR3: TGCAGCGTTGAAGGGCGGAGCGGGGGCTTAAGCTCCTACAATGAGCAGTTCTTC.

This clonotype was counted ten times or more. The genes are TRBV19 and TRBJ1-5, with 9 bases aligning to TRBD1. The CDR3 extends over 13 amino acids. The trim removed 9 bases at V and 2 bases at J, leaving 2 bases unmatched. Germline loops: CDR1 LNHDA, CDR2 SQIVND (reference sequence). The chain's CDR3 is CASRDRGNQPQHF. The CDR3 DNA sequence: TGTGCCAGCCGGGACAGGGGCAATCAGCCCCAGCATTTT.